The 27 T cell receptor beta chains below come from one sample, sequenced in a study of T cell responses to AZD1222 COVID-19 vaccine. The repertoire was sequenced with immunoSEQ multiplex PCR; TCRdb's copy has only in-frame clones and lacks some. The data contain under 150,000 clones, about 90% of them singletons. The sequencing here drew on peripheral blood, taken 28 days after the second AZD1222 dose. These receptor sequences come from an adult who received the AZD1222 COVID-19 vaccine.

The chain joins TRBV2 to TRBJ2-7; D ambiguous. This CDR3 has 14 residues. The germline V gene encodes CDR1 SNHLY and CDR2 FYNNEI. V lost 1 base to trimming and J lost 2 bases, with 9 bases between them. The CDR3 spells CASSEGVVPYEQYF. DNA of the CDR3: TGTGCCAGCAGTGAAGGGGTAGTACCCTACGAGCAGTACTTC.

This clone was detected a few times. The rearrangement joins TRBV7-2 to TRBJ1-2; perhaps TRBD1 as D (6 bases). Germline-derived CDR1 and CDR2 are SGHTA and FQGNSA. Trimming left V 7 bases short and J 5 bases short, with 14 bases between. The CDR3 extends over 13 amino acids. The CDR3 sequence: CASTQTGRYGYTF. CDR3 bases: TGTGCCAGCACCCAAACAGGGAGGTATGGCTACACCTTC. Full variable domain (outside the CDR3, taken from reference TRBV7-2 and TRBJ1-2): GAGVSQSPSNKVTEKGKDVELRCDPISGHTALYWYRQSLGQGLEFLIYFQGNSAPDKSGLPSDRFSAERTGGSVSTLTIQRTQQEDSAVYLCASTQTGRYGYTFGSGTRLTVV.

The genes are TRBV12-3 or TRBV12-4 and TRBJ1-2, with D perhaps TRBD1 (5 bases). This CDR3 spans 13 amino acids. The V and J ends lost 8 bases and 4 bases respectively, with 14 bases between them. CDR3 sequence: CASALRGRYGYTF. CDR3 DNA sequence: TGTGCCAGCGCCCTGAGGGGACGCTATGGCTACACCTTC.

J is TRBJ1-2 and V is TRBV10-3; D remains ambiguous. The germline V gene has CDR1 ENHRY and CDR2 SYGVKD. The CDR3 totals 14 residues. V lost 7 bases, J lost 0 bases, and 12 bases lay in between. This chain's CDR3 is CAINPDGSNYGYTF. For the CDR3, the DNA is TGTGCCATCAATCCGGACGGTTCTAACTATGGCTACACCTTC.

The chain has TRBV5-1 and TRBJ2-7; 10 bases match TRBD1. The CDR3 loop spans 15 amino acids. The V gene end was trimmed by 0 bases and the J gene end by 4 bases; junction bases not matched to a gene: 4. Germline lookup yields CDR1 SGHRS and CDR2 YFSETQ. Here the CDR3 DNA reads TGCGCCAGCAGCTTGGCCGGGACAGGGGTGTACGAGCAGTACTTC. Translating it yields CASSLAGTGVYEQYF.

This rearrangement joins TRBV7-9 to TRBJ1-1; D perhaps matches TRBD1 (5 bases). The CDR3 extends over 15 amino acids. V lost 1 base to trimming and J lost 6 bases, with 15 bases between them. Per germline, CDR1 SEHNR and CDR2 FQNEAQ (reference sequence). The CDR3 DNA sequence: TGTGCCAGCAGCTTAGGAGGAGCAGGGTTCGCTGAAGCTTTCTTT. Amino acid sequence: CASSLGGAGFAEAFF. The full variable domain, with the rest looked up from reference TRBV7-9 and TRBJ1-1, is DTGVSQNPRHKITKRGQNVTFRCDPISEHNRLYWYRQTLGQGPEFLTYFQNEAQLEKSRLLSDRFSAERPKGSFSTLEIQRTEQGDSAMYLCASSLGGAGFAEAFFGQGTRLTVV.

The chain carries TRBV30 and TRBJ1-2; D unresolved. The CDR3 is 14 residues long. V lost 1 base and J 4 bases, leaving 13 bases between the germline ends. Germline V lookup: CDR1 GTSNPN, CDR2 SVGIG (reference sequence). The CDR3 is CAWSGRELGYGYTF. CDR3 in DNA: TGTGCCTGGAGTGGGAGGGAATTGGGCTATGGCTACACCTTC.

The rearrangement uses TRBV30 and TRBJ1-6; 10 positions match TRBD1. The CDR3 length is 16 residues. V gave up 3 bases and J gave up 3 bases; unmatched junction bases: 5. CDR1 is GTSNPN and CDR2 is SVGIG in the germline V gene (reference sequence). The DNA of the CDR3 is TGTGCCTGGAGAAGACAGGGGGCTAGCTATAATTCACCCCTCCACTTT. This codes for CAWRRQGASYNSPLHF. The full variable domain, completed using reference TRBV30 and TRBJ1-6, is SQTIHQWPATLVQPVGSPLSLECTVEGTSNPNLYWYRQAAGRGLQLLFYSVGIGQISSEVPQNLSASRPQDRQFILSSKKLLLSDSGFYLCAWRRQGASYNSPLHFGNGTRLTVT.

The V call is TRBV27, the J call TRBJ2-2, with 8 positions matching TRBD1. Germline CDR1 reads MNHEY; CDR2 reads SMNVEV (reference sequence). With V trimmed by 5 bases and J by 7 bases, 3 bases remained unmatched. The CDR3 totals 13 residues. DNA for the CDR3: TGTGCCAGCAGTGGGGACAGGCGCGGGGAGCTGTTTTTT. Its protein is CASSGDRRGELFF.

This chain links TRBV15 with TRBJ1-1, with D uncertain. The CDR3 spans 15 residues. V was clipped by 0 bases and J by 1 base, with 9 bases between them. Per germline, CDR1 LNHNV and CDR2 YYDKDF (reference sequence). The chain's CDR3 is CATSRDSSRNTEAFF. The CDR3 coding sequence is TGTGCCACCAGCAGAGATTCCAGCCGGAACACTGAAGCTTTCTTT. Full variable domain (outside the CDR3, taken from reference TRBV15 and TRBJ1-1): DAMVIQNPRYQVTQFGKPVTLSCSQTLNHNVMYWYQQKSSQAPKLLFHYYDKDFNNEADTPDNFQSRRPNTSFCFLDIRSPGLGDTAMYLCATSRDSSRNTEAFFGQGTRLTVV.

J is TRBJ2-3 and V is TRBV7-3; 16 bases match TRBD2. After removal of 4 bases from V and 4 bases from J, the junction contained 8 bases not matched to a gene. Germline CDR1 is SGHTA and CDR2 is FQGTGA. The CDR3 spans 18 residues. In DNA form, the CDR3 reads TGTGCCAGCAGCTCGCCGGGACTAGCGGGAGGGCCAGCAGATACGCAGTATTTT. It yields the protein CASSSPGLAGGPADTQYF.

The chain is built from TRBV6-5 and TRBJ1-1, with D maybe TRBD1 (6 bases). CDR3 length: 12 residues. CDR1 and CDR2 from the germline V gene are MNHEY and SVGAGI. With 7 bases removed from V and 8 bases from J, the gap between germline ends came to 14 bases. CDR3 sequence reads: CASNKGDVEAFF. CDR3 coding DNA: TGTGCCAGCAATAAGGGGGATGTGGAAGCTTTCTTT.

The chain joins TRBV6-4 to TRBJ2-1, with 13 bases identical to TRBD2. After removal of 7 bases from V and 7 bases from J, the junction contained 7 bases not matched to a gene. There are 15 residues in the CDR3. The germline CDR1 and CDR2 sequences are MRHNA and SNTAGT. This CDR3 is CASTPTSGGANEQFF. The CDR3 DNA reads TGTGCCAGCACCCCTACTAGCGGGGGGGCAAATGAGCAGTTCTTC.

This chain joins TRBV7-8 and TRBJ1-2; D is unresolved. Germline lookup yields CDR1 SGHVS and CDR2 FQNEAQ. This CDR3 comprises 13 residues. V was pared by 3 bases and J by 8 bases, with 13 bases between. The CDR3 DNA reads TGTGCCAGCAGCTTGGTAGAGACCCGGGGCTACACCTTC. Its translation: CASSLVETRGYTF.

V gene TRBV7-9 combines with J gene TRBJ1-5, with 10 bases lining up with TRBD1. CDR1 and CDR2 from the germline V gene are SEHNR and FQNEAQ (reference sequence). V was pared by 5 bases and J by 0 bases, with 4 bases of the junction left unmatched. The CDR3 sequence is 16 residues long. CDR3 nucleotide sequence: TGTGCCAGCAGCCCCGGGACAGGGGTTAGCAATCAGCCCCAGCATTTT. It specifies CASSPGTGVSNQPQHF.

The gene calls are TRBV11-2 and TRBJ1-2; D unresolved. The CDR3 is 13 residues long. Trimming took off 0 bases at V and 4 bases at J, with 6 bases between the two ends. Germline values: CDR1 SGHAT, CDR2 FQNNGV. The CDR3 sequence is CASSLDPGYGYTF. CDR3 bases: TGTGCCAGCAGCTTAGATCCAGGCTATGGCTACACCTTC.

This chain connects TRBV7-2 to TRBJ1-2; TRBD1 agrees at 8 bases. V lost 5 bases and J lost 4; bases outside the gene matches: 6. Germline V gene data show CDR1 as SGHTA and CDR2 as FQGNSA. This CDR3 region has 14 residues. The CDR3 DNA is TGTGCCAGCAGCCTAGGACAGGGAGTCTATGGCTACACCTTC. Protein product: CASSLGQGVYGYTF.

V and J are TRBV7-2 and TRBJ2-7; possibly TRBD1 or TRBD2 for D (5 bases each). The germline V gene has CDR1 SGHTA and CDR2 FQGNSA. V dropped 1 base and J dropped 7 bases, with 14 bases sitting between them. The CDR3 totals 14 residues. CDR3: CASSLVRDDLEQYF. The CDR3 region has the DNA TGTGCCAGCAGCTTAGTACGGGACGACCTAGAGCAGTACTTC.

V usage is TRBV6-5 and J usage is TRBJ2-7; 10 bases map to TRBD2. The V gene end was trimmed by 2 bases and the J gene end by 7 bases; junction bases not matched to a gene: 8. Germline V gene data show CDR1 as MNHEY and CDR2 as SVGAGI. This CDR3 comprises 15 residues. The CDR3 is CASSYGLAGVREQYF. Written as DNA, the CDR3 is TGTGCCAGCAGTTACGGCCTAGCGGGAGTTAGAGAGCAGTACTTC.

This clone appeared once. This CDR3 is CASSFRPWTTGLANTGELFF. CDR3 nucleotide sequence: TGTGCCAGCAGTTTTCGCCCTTGGACAACGGGACTAGCGAACACCGGGGAGCTGTTTTTT. This chain uses TRBV28 with TRBJ2-2; 8 nucleotides align to TRBD2. Germline CDR1 MDHEN, CDR2 SYDVKM. The ends lost 3 bases at V and 0 bases at J; junction bases unmatched: 15. CDR3 length: 20 residues.

This chain joins TRBV11-2 and TRBJ1-1; TRBD1 matches 8 bases. J was trimmed by 8 bases and V by 4 bases; bases with no gene match: 9. CDR1 and CDR2 (germline): SGHAT, FQNNGV. The CDR3 consists of 14 residues. In DNA, the CDR3 is TGTGCCAGCAGCTGGCAGGACAGGGCCTCCGAAGCTTTCTTT. It yields the protein CASSWQDRASEAFF.

J is TRBJ2-7 and V is TRBV27, with 11 bases that match TRBD2. V shed 5 bases, J shed 4 bases, and the junction held 4 bases outside the gene matches. The germline gives CDR1 MNHEY, CDR2 SMNVEV (reference sequence). CDR3 length: 14 amino acids. The DNA of the CDR3 is TGTGCCAGCAGTCTACTAGCGGGAGTTTACGAGCAGTACTTC. It specifies CASSLLAGVYEQYF.

This rearrangement joins TRBV11-3 to TRBJ1-1; 7 nucleotides match TRBD1. The V segment lost 3 bases and the J segment 1 base; nucleotides outside the gene matches: 2. The V gene's germline CDR1 is SGHNT and CDR2 YENEEA. The CDR3 contains 14 residues. The CDR3 DNA reads TGTGCCAGCAGCTTGACAGGGTCGAACACTGAAGCTTTCTTT. Its translation is CASSLTGSNTEAFF.

The rearrangement links TRBV5-1 to TRBJ1-1; 10 bases match TRBD1. Germline V gene lookup returns CDR1 SGHRS and CDR2 YFSETQ. The CDR3 has 15 amino acids. V lost 0 bases, J lost 7 bases, and 6 bases stayed unmatched. CDR3 DNA sequence: TGCGCCAGCAGCTTGGGGACAGGGGGAGTCCGTGAAGCTTTCTTT. It is translated as CASSLGTGGVREAFF.

The chain carries TRBV5-8 and TRBJ2-1; 9 nucleotides align to TRBD2. The germline CDR1 and CDR2 sequences are SGHTS and YDEGEE. The CDR3 contains 15 residues. The V gene end was trimmed by 2 bases and the J gene end by 6 bases; junction bases not matched to a gene: 6. The CDR3 reads CASSFLAGRGNEQFF. The DNA of the CDR3 is TGTGCCAGCAGCTTCCTAGCGGGACGGGGCAATGAGCAGTTCTTC.

This clone was found once. The CDR3 DNA reads as TGTGCCAGCAGCTTCAGGGGCTCTGGGGCCAACGTCCTGACTTTC. Translating gives CASSFRGSGANVLTF. The genes are TRBV5-6 and TRBJ2-6, with D perhaps matching TRBD1 (6 bases). Trimming removed 2 bases at V and 0 bases at J, with 6 bases between. Germline assignment: CDR1 SGHDT and CDR2 YYEEEE. The CDR3 contains 15 residues.

The chain uses TRBV28 and TRBJ2-7; no clear D gene. Germline assignment: CDR1 MDHEN and CDR2 SYDVKM. CDR3 length: 11 residues. V gave up 5 bases and J gave up 6 bases, with 8 bases separating them. The CDR3 DNA reads as TGTGCCAGCAGTCCCCATAGCGAGCAGTACTTC. Protein: CASSPHSEQYF.